The clone carrying this T cell receptor beta chain was counted a single time. This sample is part of a study of technical replicates of blood from a handful of donors. Unmatched junction bases numbered 0, after V lost 0 bases and J lost 4 bases. The germline gives CDR1 GTSNPN, CDR2 SVGIG (reference sequence). The CDR3 is 14 amino acids. Method: immunoSEQ multiplex PCR; TCRdb's copy keeps in-frame clones and lacks some. The data hold tens of thousands of clones, with around 96% observed a single time. Material for sequencing was T cells isolated from PBMCs. This sequence was found in a human donor in good health. The chain joins TRBV30 to TRBJ2-1; 10 nucleotides align to TRBD2. The CDR3 here is CAWSVTSGYNEQFF. The CDR3 DNA reads as TGTGCCTGGAGTGTGACTAGCGGGTACAATGAGCAGTTCTTC.